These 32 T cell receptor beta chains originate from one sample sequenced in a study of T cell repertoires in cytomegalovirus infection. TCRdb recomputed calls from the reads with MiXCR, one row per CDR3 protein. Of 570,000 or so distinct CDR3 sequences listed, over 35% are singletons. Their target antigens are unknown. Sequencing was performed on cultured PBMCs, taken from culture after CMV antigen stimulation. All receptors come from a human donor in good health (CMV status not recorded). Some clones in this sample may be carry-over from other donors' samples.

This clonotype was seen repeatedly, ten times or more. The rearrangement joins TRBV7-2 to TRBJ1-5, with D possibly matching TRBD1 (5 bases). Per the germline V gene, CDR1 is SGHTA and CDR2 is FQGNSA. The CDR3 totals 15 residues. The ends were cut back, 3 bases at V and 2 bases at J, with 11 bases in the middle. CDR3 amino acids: CASSFDRAGNQPQHF. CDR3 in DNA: TGTGCCAGCAGCTTCGACAGAGCGGGCAATCAGCCCCAGCATTTT.

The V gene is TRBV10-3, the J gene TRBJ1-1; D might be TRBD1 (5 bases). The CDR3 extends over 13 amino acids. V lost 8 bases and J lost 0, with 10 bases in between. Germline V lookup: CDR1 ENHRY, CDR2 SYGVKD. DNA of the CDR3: TGTGCCATCCGGGGGGACTTGAACACTGAAGCTTTCTTT. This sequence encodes CAIRGDLNTEAFF.

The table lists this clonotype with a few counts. This CDR3 is CASSPAGFGYTF. The CDR3 coding sequence is TGTGCCAGCTCACCCGCAGGGTTTGGCTACACCTTC. V and J are TRBV18 and TRBJ1-2, with D tentatively TRBD1 (5 bases). Germline V gene sequence: CDR1 KGHSH, CDR2 LQKENI. Trimming took 3 bases from V and 7 from J, leaving 9 bases between them. The CDR3 contains 12 residues.

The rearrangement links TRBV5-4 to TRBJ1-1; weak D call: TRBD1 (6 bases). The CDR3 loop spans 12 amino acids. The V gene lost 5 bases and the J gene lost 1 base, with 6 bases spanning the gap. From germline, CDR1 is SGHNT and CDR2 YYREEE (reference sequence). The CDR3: CASRGQNTEAFF. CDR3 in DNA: TGTGCCAGCAGGGGACAGAACACTGAAGCTTTCTTT.

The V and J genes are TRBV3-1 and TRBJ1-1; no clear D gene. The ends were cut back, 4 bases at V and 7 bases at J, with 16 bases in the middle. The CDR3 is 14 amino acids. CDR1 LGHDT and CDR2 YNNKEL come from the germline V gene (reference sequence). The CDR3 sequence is CASSRPGLSFEAFF. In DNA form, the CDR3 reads TGTGCCAGCAGCCGCCCAGGCTTGAGCTTTGAAGCTTTCTTT.

Written as DNA, the CDR3 is TGCAGTGCAGGAAGAGGCCAGGGGGCAAATGAGCAGTTCTTC. As protein: CSAGRGQGANEQFF. V usage is TRBV20-1 and J usage is TRBJ2-1; TRBD1 agrees at 8 bases. Germline CDR1 is DFQATT and CDR2 is SNEGSKA (reference sequence). The length of the CDR3 is 14 residues. V was clipped by 6 bases and J by 7 bases; unmatched bases: 11.

CDR3 amino acids: CASSSGPGYEQYF. The DNA of the CDR3 is TGTGCCAGCAGTTCCGGGCCTGGGTACGAGCAGTACTTC. The chain links TRBV6-6 to TRBJ2-7, with D hard to call. The V and J ends lost 4 bases and 4 bases respectively, with 11 bases between them. CDR3 length: 13 amino acids. Germline CDR1 and CDR2: MNHNY and SVGAGI (reference sequence).

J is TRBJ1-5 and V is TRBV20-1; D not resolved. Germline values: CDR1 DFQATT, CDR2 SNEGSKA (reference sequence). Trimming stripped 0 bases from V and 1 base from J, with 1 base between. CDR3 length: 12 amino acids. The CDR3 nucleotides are TGCAGTGCTAGAGACAGCAATCAGCCCCAGCATTTT. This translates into CSARDSNQPQHF.

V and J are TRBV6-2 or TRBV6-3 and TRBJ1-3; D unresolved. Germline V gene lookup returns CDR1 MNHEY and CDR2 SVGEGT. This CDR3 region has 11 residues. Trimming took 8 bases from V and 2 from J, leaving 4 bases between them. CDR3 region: CASGTGNTIYF. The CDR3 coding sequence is TGTGCCAGCGGGACTGGAAACACCATATATTTT.

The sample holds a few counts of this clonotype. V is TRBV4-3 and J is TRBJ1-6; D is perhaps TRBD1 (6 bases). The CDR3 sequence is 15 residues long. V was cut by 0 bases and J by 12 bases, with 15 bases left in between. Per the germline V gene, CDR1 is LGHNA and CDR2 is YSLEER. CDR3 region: CASSQDQSTGLPLHF. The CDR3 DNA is TGCGCCAGCAGCCAAGATCAATCAACAGGGTTACCCCTCCACTTT.

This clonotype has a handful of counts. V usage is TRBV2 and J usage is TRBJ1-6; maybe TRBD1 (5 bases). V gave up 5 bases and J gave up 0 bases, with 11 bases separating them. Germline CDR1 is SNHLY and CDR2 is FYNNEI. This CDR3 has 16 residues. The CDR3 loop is CASSRQQVSYNSPLHF. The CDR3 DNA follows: TGTGCCAGCAGTCGACAACAGGTCTCCTATAATTCACCCCTCCACTTT.

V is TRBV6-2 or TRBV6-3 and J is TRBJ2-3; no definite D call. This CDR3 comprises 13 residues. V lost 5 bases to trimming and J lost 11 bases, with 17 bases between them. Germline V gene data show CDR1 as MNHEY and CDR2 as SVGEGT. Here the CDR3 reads CASSPHVTREQYF. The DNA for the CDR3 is TGTGCCAGCAGTCCCCATGTGACTCGTGAGCAGTATTTT.

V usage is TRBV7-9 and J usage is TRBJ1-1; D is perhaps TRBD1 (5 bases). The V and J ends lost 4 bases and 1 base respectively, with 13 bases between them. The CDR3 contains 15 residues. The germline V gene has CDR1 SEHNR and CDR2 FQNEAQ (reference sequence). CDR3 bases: TGTGCCAGCAGCTCATACCGGGGGGGGAACACTGAAGCTTTCTTT. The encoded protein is CASSSYRGGNTEAFF.

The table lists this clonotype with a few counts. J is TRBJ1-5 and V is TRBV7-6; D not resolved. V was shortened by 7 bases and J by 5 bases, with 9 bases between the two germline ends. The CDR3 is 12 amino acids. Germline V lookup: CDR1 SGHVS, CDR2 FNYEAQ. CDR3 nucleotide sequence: TGTGCCAGCAACCCCAGTGATCAGCCCCAGCATTTT. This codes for CASNPSDQPQHF.

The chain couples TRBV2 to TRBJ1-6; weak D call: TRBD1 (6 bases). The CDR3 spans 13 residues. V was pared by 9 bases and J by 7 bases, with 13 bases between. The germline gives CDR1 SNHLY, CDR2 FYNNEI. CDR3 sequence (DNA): TGTGCCAGGAGGACAGCCGCGAATTCACCCCTCCACTTT. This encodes CARRTAANSPLHF.

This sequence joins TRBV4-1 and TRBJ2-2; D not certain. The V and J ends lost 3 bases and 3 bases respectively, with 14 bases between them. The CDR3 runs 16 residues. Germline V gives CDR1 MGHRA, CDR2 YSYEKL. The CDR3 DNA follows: TGCGCCAGCAGCCATTCCTCGACGGTGTACACCGGGGAGCTGTTTTTT. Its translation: CASSHSSTVYTGELFF.

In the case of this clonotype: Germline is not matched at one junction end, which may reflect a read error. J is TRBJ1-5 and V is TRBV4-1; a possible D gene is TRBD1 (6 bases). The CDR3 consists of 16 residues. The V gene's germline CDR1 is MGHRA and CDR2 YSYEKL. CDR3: CASSQAIRDTRFPQHF. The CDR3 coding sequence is TGTGCCAGCAGCCAAGCCATACGGGACACCCGTTTCCCCCAGCATTTT.

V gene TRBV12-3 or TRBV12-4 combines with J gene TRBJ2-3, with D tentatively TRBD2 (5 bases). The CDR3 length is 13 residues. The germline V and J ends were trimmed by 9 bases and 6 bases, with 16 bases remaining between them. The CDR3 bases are TGTGCCAGTCTAGCCCATGGCGGGGATACGCAGTATTTT. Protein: CASLAHGGDTQYF.

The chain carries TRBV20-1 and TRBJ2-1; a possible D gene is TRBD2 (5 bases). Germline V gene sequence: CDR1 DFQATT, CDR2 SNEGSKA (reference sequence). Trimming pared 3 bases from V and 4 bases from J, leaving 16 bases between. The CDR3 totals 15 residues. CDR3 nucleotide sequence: TGCAGTGCTAGTGCCCGGACTCTACAATACAATGAGCAGTTCTTC. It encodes CSASARTLQYNEQFF.

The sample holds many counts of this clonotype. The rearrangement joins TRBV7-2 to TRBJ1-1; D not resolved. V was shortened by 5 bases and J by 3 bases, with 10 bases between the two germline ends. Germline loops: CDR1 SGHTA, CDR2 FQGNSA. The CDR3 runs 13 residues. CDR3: CASSTAKDTEAFF. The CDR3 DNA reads TGTGCCAGCAGCACAGCCAAGGACACTGAAGCTTTCTTT.

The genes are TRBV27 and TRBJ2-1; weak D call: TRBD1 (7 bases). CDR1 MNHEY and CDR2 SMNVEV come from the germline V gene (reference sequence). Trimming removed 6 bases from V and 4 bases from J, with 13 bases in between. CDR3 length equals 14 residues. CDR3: CASSRRGAYNEQFF. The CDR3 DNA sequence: TGTGCCAGCAGCCGCAGGGGGGCTTACAATGAGCAGTTCTTC.

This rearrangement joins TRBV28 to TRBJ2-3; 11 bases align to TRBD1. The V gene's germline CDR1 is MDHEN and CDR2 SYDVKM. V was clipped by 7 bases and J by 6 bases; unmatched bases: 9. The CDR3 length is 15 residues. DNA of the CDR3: TGTGCCAGCATCAGCGGGGACAGGGGGAGGGATACGCAGTATTTT. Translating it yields CASISGDRGRDTQYF.

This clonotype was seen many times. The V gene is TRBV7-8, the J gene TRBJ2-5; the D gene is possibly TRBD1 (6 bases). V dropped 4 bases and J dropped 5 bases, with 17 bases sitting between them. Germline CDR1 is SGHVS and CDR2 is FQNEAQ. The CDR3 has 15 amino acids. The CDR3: CASSSTPGTLETQYF. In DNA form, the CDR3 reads TGTGCCAGCAGCTCCACTCCCGGGACATTGGAGACCCAGTACTTC.

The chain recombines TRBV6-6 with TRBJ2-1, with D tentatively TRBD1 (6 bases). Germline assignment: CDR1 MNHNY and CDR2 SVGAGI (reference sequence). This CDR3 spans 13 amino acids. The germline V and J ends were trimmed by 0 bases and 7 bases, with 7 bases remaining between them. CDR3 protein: CASSYSQGNEQFF. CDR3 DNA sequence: TGTGCCAGCAGTTACTCACAGGGTAATGAGCAGTTCTTC.

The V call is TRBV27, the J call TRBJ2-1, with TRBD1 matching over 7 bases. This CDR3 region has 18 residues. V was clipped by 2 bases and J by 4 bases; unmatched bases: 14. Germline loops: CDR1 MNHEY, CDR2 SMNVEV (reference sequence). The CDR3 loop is CASSLPPWTGMRYNEQFF. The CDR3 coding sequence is TGTGCCAGCAGTTTACCCCCCTGGACAGGAATGAGATACAATGAGCAGTTCTTC.

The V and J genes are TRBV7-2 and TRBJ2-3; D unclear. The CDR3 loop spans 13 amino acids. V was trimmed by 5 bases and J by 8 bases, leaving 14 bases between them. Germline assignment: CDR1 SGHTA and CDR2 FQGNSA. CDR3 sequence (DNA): TGTGCCAGCAGCACTCCCCCAGTGGGTACGCAGTATTTT. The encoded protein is CASSTPPVGTQYF.

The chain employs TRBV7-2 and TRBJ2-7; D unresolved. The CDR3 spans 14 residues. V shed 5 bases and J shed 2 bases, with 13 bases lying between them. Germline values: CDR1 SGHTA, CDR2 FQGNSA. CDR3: CASSRRDGPYEQYF. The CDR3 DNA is TGTGCCAGCAGCCGTCGAGACGGCCCCTACGAGCAGTACTTC.

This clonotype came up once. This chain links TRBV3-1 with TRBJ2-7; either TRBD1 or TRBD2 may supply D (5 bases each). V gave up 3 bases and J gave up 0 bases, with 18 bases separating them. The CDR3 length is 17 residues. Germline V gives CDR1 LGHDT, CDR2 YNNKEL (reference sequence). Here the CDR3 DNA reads TGTGCCAGCAGCCAGAATCCGGCCTGGGGGATCTCCTACGAGCAGTACTTC. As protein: CASSQNPAWGISYEQYF.

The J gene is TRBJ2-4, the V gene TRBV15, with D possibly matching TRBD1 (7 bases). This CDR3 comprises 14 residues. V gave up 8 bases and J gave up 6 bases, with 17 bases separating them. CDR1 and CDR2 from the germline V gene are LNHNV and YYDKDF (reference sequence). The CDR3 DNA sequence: TGTGCCACCGGGGCAGGGGGGCGAGGAAACATTCAGTACTTC. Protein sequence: CATGAGGRGNIQYF.

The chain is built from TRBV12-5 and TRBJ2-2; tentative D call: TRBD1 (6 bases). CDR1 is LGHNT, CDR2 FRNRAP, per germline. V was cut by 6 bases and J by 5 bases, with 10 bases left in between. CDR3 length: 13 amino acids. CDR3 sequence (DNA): TGTGCTAGTGGGGACAGAAGAACCGGGGAGCTGTTTTTT. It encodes CASGDRRTGELFF.

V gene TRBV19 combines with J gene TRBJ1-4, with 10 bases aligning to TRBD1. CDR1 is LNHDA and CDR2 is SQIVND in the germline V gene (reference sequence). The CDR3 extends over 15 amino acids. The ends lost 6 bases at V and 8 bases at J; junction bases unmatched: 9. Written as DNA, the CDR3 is TGTGCCAGTAGCCACCGACAGGGGGCGAAGGAAAAACTGTTTTTT. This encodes CASSHRQGAKEKLFF.

The CDR3 loop is CSAPRRTEQFF. The CDR3, as DNA: TGCAGTGCTCCCCGGCGTACTGAGCAGTTCTTC. The chain recombines TRBV20-1 with TRBJ2-1; D unresolved. Germline assignment: CDR1 DFQATT and CDR2 SNEGSKA (reference sequence). The CDR3 length is 11 residues. Deletions cut 5 bases from V and 9 bases from J, with 11 bases between.